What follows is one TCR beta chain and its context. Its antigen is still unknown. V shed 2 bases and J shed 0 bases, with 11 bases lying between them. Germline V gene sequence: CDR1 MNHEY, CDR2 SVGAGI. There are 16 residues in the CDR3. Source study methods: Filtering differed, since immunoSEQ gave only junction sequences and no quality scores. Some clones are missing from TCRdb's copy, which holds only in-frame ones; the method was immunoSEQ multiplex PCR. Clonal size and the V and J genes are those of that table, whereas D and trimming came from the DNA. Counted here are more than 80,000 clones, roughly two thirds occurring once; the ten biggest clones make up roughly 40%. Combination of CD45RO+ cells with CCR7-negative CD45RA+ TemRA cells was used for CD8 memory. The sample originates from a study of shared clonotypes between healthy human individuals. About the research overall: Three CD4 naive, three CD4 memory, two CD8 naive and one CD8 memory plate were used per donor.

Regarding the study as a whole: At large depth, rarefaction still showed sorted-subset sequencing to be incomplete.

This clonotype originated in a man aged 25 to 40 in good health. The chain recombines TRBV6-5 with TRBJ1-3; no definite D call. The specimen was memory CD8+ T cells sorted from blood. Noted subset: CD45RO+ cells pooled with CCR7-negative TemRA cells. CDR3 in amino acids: CASSYAGVGSGNTIYF. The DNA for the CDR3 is TGTGCCAGCAGTTACGCGGGTGTTGGCTCTGGAAACACCATATATTTT.